This TCR beta chain was profiled in a study of blood T cell repertoires in COVID-19 (TCRdb year 2020). Turning to the overall study: Collaborator samples came from the United States, Italy and Spain and covered acute and convalescent phases of COVID-19. HLA class I and class II types, where available, came from metadata supplied by the sample provider rather than from assay-based typing. The samples were drawn from two sources: the first 160 participants of the ongoing ImmuneRACE study, and 950 to 1,500 subjects contributed by 6 global collaborators. Subjects who had been exposed to COVID-19, were actively infected with it, or had recovered from it provided the deeply sampled blood TCRbeta repertoires that made up the dataset. The material from the prospective study consisted of cDNA or gDNA derived from T cells, B-cell-depleted T cells, or PBMCs. The sample metadata nearly always contained a de-identified subject ID, COVID-19 status, age in years and sex. The repertoires were released in a freely available public database meant as a resource for research on the immune response to SARS-CoV-2.

A remark on this clone: What this receptor recognizes is not known. One base away there is no much larger clone; base qualities are not given.

The immunoSEQ Assay, a bias-controlled multiplex PCR, was used to amplify TCRbeta CDR3 regions from genomic DNA. As for how the authors treated the data: Nucleated cell counts per sample were estimated from amplification of reference gene primers within the assay. To quantify the absolute abundance of each unique TCRbeta CDR3 rearrangement, sequence reads were collapsed and filtered. For each sample, productive Simpson clonality was calculated as the square root of Simpson's diversity index over productive rearrangements. In TCRdb, the immuneACCESS table is reduced to in-frame sequences with V and J assigned. These tables do not hold every clone; where another copy was compared, an unresolved V gene accounts for under half, and the others remain unexplained. For V, J and clone size, that table is used; D and trimming come from the DNA. The sample yields about 54,000 clones; roughly 76% were counted once. Jointly, the top ten make up roughly 4.8% of the sample.

Collaborating institutions collected whole blood in K2EDTA tubes following their own protocols. Collaborator samples were shipped for TCRbeta analysis as frozen whole blood, isolated PBMCs, or DNA extracted from either sample type. Results the study describes overall, beyond this receptor: How much clinical and demographic metadata was included differed by source and by participant, and the metadata was provided uncurated.

The germline V gene sets CDR1 to MNHEY and CDR2 to SVGAGI. Counted from cysteine to phenylalanine, this CDR3 has 14 amino acids. Of the read, only the CDR3 DNA is kept; its 42 bases are in frame from base 1. V is shortened by 6 bases, J by 6 bases, and the region joining them spans 18 bases. The TCR sequence derives from a woman aged 55-70 years with acute or convalescent COVID-19. Recombination linked TRBV6-5 to TRBJ2-7; the D gene is perhaps TRBD1, from 5 matching bases. The specimen was peripheral blood. The sequence in DNA is TGTGCCAGCAGCGGAAAGGTCAGGGTAAGCGAGCAGTACTTC. Its translation is CASSGKVRVSEQYF.